This entry lists 18 T cell receptor beta chains sequenced from one sample in a study of T cell responses to AZD1222 COVID-19 vaccine. Sequencing was performed with immunoSEQ multiplex PCR; in TCRdb, only in-frame clones are kept and a portion is missing. This table has roughly 80,000 clones, 92% appearing once. This sample comprised peripheral blood, obtained on day 0 of AZD1222 vaccination. These receptors came from an adult in good health.

CDR3 nucleotides: TGCGCCAGCAGTCTATCAGGGAACGGTGAAGCTTTCTTT. Encoded protein: CASSLSGNGEAFF. The chain employs TRBV10-1 and TRBJ1-1; maybe TRBD1 (5 bases). The germline CDR1 and CDR2 sequences are WNHNN and SYGVQD (reference sequence). There are 13 residues in the CDR3. V was clipped by 5 bases and J by 7 bases, with 14 bases between them.

Comment on this clone: Mismatch with germline at one junction end may stem from a read error. The J gene is TRBJ2-7, the V gene TRBV6-1; D might be TRBD2 (5 bases). The CDR3 covers 14 residues. From germline, CDR1 is MNHNS and CDR2 SASEGT. The CDR3 is CASSESVIWASPLF. The CDR3 bases are TGTGCCAGCAGTGAATCTGTTATCTGGGCTAGCCCGCTCTTC.

The chain carries TRBV7-8 and TRBJ1-2; 9 positions match TRBD1. Per the germline V gene, CDR1 is SGHVS and CDR2 is FQNEAQ. Trimming cost V 1 base and J 0 bases; bases outside gene matches: 9. This CDR3 is built from 18 residues. CDR3 in amino acids: CASSLVPGQGITNYGYTF. The CDR3 coding sequence is TGTGCCAGCAGCTTAGTTCCCGGACAGGGGATAACTAACTATGGCTACACCTTC.

A few counts support this clone. The chain uses TRBV6-5 and TRBJ2-7; TRBD2 is a possible D gene (6 bases). Trimming removed 5 bases at V and 6 bases at J, with 20 bases between. Germline V gives CDR1 MNHEY, CDR2 SVGAGI. This CDR3 is built from 15 residues. The CDR3: CASSLSGTDSREQYF. CDR3 DNA: TGTGCCAGCAGTCTTTCCGGGACTGACTCGCGCGAGCAGTACTTC.

DNA for the CDR3: TGCGCCAGCGGCTCCGGGACTACCCACAATGAGCAGTTCTTC. Amino acid sequence: CASGSGTTHNEQFF. V is TRBV10-1 and J is TRBJ2-1; 7 positions agree with TRBD2. Germline V CDR1 and CDR2: WNHNN, SYGVQD (reference sequence). The CDR3 extends over 14 amino acids. Trimming removed 8 bases from V and 5 bases from J; junction bases left unmatched: 9.

The V call is TRBV5-1, the J call TRBJ2-2; 8 nucleotides align to TRBD1. V lost 4 bases and J lost 6; bases outside the gene matches: 8. The germline V gene has CDR1 SGHRS and CDR2 YFSETQ. The CDR3 has 15 amino acids. As DNA, the CDR3 is TGCGCCAGCAGCCCCAATACAGGGGGAGCCGGGGAGCTGTTTTTT. It yields the protein CASSPNTGGAGELFF.

This clone is a singleton in its sample. This rearrangement joins TRBV2 to TRBJ1-1; tentatively, D is TRBD1 (6 bases). In germline, CDR1 is SNHLY, CDR2 FYNNEI. This CDR3 comprises 13 residues. Trimming shortened V by 3 bases and J by 4 bases, and 9 bases separated the two germline ends. The DNA of the CDR3 is TGTGCCAGCAGTGAGGGGGCTGGCACTGAAGCTTTCTTT. It encodes CASSEGAGTEAFF.

The chain carries TRBV7-6 and TRBJ2-5; D is unresolved. The germline CDR1 and CDR2 sequences are SGHVS and FNYEAQ. The length of the CDR3 is 15 residues. The germline V and J ends were trimmed by 3 bases and 1 base, with 12 bases remaining between them. The CDR3 is CASSFLGGSQETQYF. CDR3 DNA: TGTGCCAGCAGCTTTTTAGGTGGGTCCCAAGAGACCCAGTACTTC.

This chain joins TRBV27 and TRBJ2-2; 9 bases agree with TRBD2. This CDR3 is built from 16 residues. The germline gives CDR1 MNHEY, CDR2 SMNVEV (reference sequence). Losses at the gene ends were 6 bases for V and 6 bases for J; bases not matched to a gene: 11. CDR3 loop: CASSRGLAFESGELFF. The CDR3 DNA reads as TGTGCCAGCAGCCGGGGACTAGCATTTGAGTCCGGGGAGCTGTTTTTT.

The V gene is TRBV6-5, the J gene TRBJ1-5; possible D gene TRBD1, 6 bases. CDR1 and CDR2 from the germline V gene are MNHEY and SVGAGI. V was shortened by 6 bases and J by 2 bases, with 8 bases between the two germline ends. This CDR3 spans 13 amino acids. The CDR3 region is CASRAGGNQPQHF. The CDR3 nucleotides read TGTGCCAGCAGAGCAGGGGGCAATCAGCCCCAGCATTTT.

The V gene is TRBV2, the J gene TRBJ2-7; 10 nucleotides agree with TRBD1. V lost 3 bases, J lost 2 bases, and 4 bases stayed unmatched. Per the germline V gene, CDR1 is SNHLY and CDR2 is FYNNEI. The CDR3 sequence is 15 residues long. The CDR3 reads CASSDTGTGAYEQYF. CDR3 sequence (DNA): TGTGCCAGCAGTGATACCGGGACAGGGGCCTACGAGCAGTACTTC. The variable domain in full, with the rest retrieved from reference TRBV2 and TRBJ2-7, is EPEVTQTPSHQVTQMGQEVILRCVPISNHLYFYWYRQILGQKVEFLVSFYNNEISEKSEIFDDQFSVERPDGSNFTLKIRSTKLEDSAMYFCASSDTGTGAYEQYFGPGTRLTVT.

The sample holds one count of this clone. This chain links TRBV4-2 with TRBJ2-1, with 10 positions matching TRBD2. Trimming took 1 base from V and 4 from J; bases not matched to a gene: 4. This CDR3 contains 16 residues. Germline CDR1 reads LGHNA; CDR2 reads YNFKEQ. CDR3 DNA sequence: TGTGCCAGCAGCCAAGTGGTACTAGCGGGGTACAATGAGCAGTTCTTC. The encoded protein is CASSQVVLAGYNEQFF.

V is TRBV19 and J is TRBJ2-1, with D tentatively TRBD2 (6 bases). Trimming took off 6 bases at V and 4 bases at J, with 16 bases between the two ends. The CDR3 is made up of 15 amino acids. The V gene's germline CDR1 is LNHDA and CDR2 SQIVND (reference sequence). CDR3 nucleotide sequence: TGTGCCAGTAGCCGTACTCTTGGGGGGTACAATGAGCAGTTCTTC. This translates into CASSRTLGGYNEQFF.

The V gene is TRBV11-1, the J gene TRBJ2-7; the match to TRBD1 covers 9 bases. CDR3 length equals 15 residues. Germline V lookup: CDR1 SGHAT, CDR2 FQDESV (reference sequence). After removal of 5 bases from V and 4 bases from J, the junction contained 9 bases not matched to a gene. As DNA, the CDR3 is TGTGCCAGCAGCCCCCCAGGACAGGGGTTGTACGAGCAGTACTTC. Amino acids: CASSPPGQGLYEQYF.

The J gene is TRBJ2-7, the V gene TRBV28; D possibly corresponds to TRBD1 (6 bases). Trimming left V 5 bases short and J 4 bases short, with 12 bases between. Germline CDR1 MDHEN, CDR2 SYDVKM. The CDR3 loop spans 13 amino acids. As DNA, the CDR3 is TGTGCCAGCAGTCGGGCAGGGGCGTACGAGCAGTACTTC. Its translation: CASSRAGAYEQYF.

The V gene is TRBV5-5, the J gene TRBJ2-7, with D perhaps being TRBD1 or TRBD2 (5 bases each). The V end was cut by 0 bases, the J end by 6 bases, with 7 bases between. In germline, CDR1 is SGHKS, CDR2 YYEKEE (reference sequence). The CDR3 is 12 amino acids. DNA of the CDR3: TGTGCCAGCAGCTTGGGAGGGGTCGAGCAGTACTTC. This encodes CASSLGGVEQYF.

The V call is TRBV29-1, the J call TRBJ2-5; TRBD2 matches 11 bases. The trim removed 6 bases at V and 5 bases at J, leaving 8 bases unmatched. Germline CDR1 and CDR2: SQVTM and ANQGSEA. The CDR3 loop spans 14 amino acids. DNA for the CDR3: TGCAGCGTGGTAGCGGGAGGGCCTTGGGAGACCCAGTACTTC. Protein: CSVVAGGPWETQYF.

This rearrangement joins TRBV5-6 to TRBJ2-3; TRBD2 matches at 8 bases. V was pared by 3 bases and J by 4 bases, with 10 bases of the junction left unmatched. Germline V CDR1 and CDR2: SGHDT, YYEEEE. This CDR3 region has 16 residues. This CDR3 reads CASSSYRTSLSDTQYF. CDR3 sequence (DNA): TGTGCCAGCAGCTCCTACCGGACTAGCTTGTCAGATACGCAGTATTTT.